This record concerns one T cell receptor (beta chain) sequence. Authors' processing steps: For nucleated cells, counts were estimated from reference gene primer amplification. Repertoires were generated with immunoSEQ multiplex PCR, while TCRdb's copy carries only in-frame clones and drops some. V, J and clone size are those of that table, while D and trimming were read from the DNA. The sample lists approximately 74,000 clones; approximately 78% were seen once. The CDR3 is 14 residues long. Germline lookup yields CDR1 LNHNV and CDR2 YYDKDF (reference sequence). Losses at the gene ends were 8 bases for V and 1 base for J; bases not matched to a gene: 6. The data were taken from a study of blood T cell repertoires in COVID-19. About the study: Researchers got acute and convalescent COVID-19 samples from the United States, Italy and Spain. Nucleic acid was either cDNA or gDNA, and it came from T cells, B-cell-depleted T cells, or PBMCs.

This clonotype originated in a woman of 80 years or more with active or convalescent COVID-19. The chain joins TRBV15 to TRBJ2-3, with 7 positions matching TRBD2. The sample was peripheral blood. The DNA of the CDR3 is TGTGCCACCGCGTCGGCGGGGGGCACAGATACGCAGTATTTT. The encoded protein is CATASAGGTDTQYF.